One and the same sample provided the 27 T cell receptor beta chains below, sequenced in a study of blood T cells in healthy people across ages. Alongside a J-beta primer mix, a sample-barcoded 5' primer served in a second PCR lasting about 6 to 12 cycles. One entry per CDR3 protein results from TCRdb running MiXCR on the 5' RACE reads. The table shows 700,000 to 950,000 distinct CDR3 sequences, with 55% to 70% occurring only once. The sample consisted of blood. The origin of the receptors is a man aged 25 to 40 in good health.

V gene TRBV27 combines with J gene TRBJ1-1; possible D gene TRBD1, 5 bases. Germline V CDR1 and CDR2: MNHEY, SMNVEV (reference sequence). The CDR3 consists of 14 residues. V dropped 8 bases and J dropped 1 base, with 14 bases sitting between them. The CDR3 sequence: CASHRAGGNTEAFF. The CDR3 bases are TGTGCCAGCCACCGCGCGGGGGGGAACACTGAAGCTTTCTTT.

V gene TRBV13 combines with J gene TRBJ2-7; D tentatively fits TRBD1 or TRBD2 (6 bases each). The J call is in doubt because the DNA end fits TRBJ2-5 better. The germline CDR1 and CDR2 sequences are PRHDT and FYEKMQ (reference sequence). The CDR3 has 17 amino acids. The chain's CDR3 is CASSLKGGRAFGETQYF. Here the CDR3 DNA reads TGTGCCAGCAGCCTCAAGGGGGGACGAGCCTTCGGAGAGACCCAGTACTTC.

The V and J genes are TRBV2 and TRBJ1-2; D not resolved. The CDR3 runs 11 residues. Trimming removed 8 bases from V and 2 bases from J, with 6 bases in between. Germline CDR1 is SNHLY and CDR2 is FYNNEI. CDR3 DNA: TGTGCCAGCGTCGGGAACTATGGCTACACCTTC. This gives the protein CASVGNYGYTF.

The chain carries TRBV20-1 and TRBJ2-5, with TRBD1 identical over 9 bases. Germline CDR1 reads DFQATT; CDR2 reads SNEGSKA (reference sequence). This CDR3 spans 15 amino acids. V shed 1 base and J 5 bases; nucleotides not matched to a gene: 8. The CDR3, as DNA: TGCAGTGCTAGAGGATTACAGGGGGCGGATGAGACCCAGTACTTC. It encodes CSARGLQGADETQYF.

This clonotype has ten or more counts. The chain combines TRBV5-8 with TRBJ2-1, with D tentatively TRBD1 (6 bases). Per the germline V gene, CDR1 is SGHTS and CDR2 is YDEGEE. V lost 4 bases to trimming and J lost 0 bases, with 20 bases between them. The CDR3 is made up of 18 amino acids. CDR3 loop: CASSIVTGSVSSYNEQFF. The CDR3 DNA follows: TGTGCCAGCAGCATAGTAACAGGGTCGGTAAGCTCCTACAATGAGCAGTTCTTC.

The genes are TRBV27 and TRBJ2-7, with TRBD1 identical over 11 bases. The germline V gene encodes CDR1 MNHEY and CDR2 SMNVEV (reference sequence). CDR3 size: 14 residues. The ends lost 5 bases at V and 5 bases at J; junction bases unmatched: 5. Written as DNA, the CDR3 is TGTGCCAGCAGTGTTGGACAGGGGGCCGACGAGCAGTACTTC. This encodes CASSVGQGADEQYF.

This sequence joins TRBV21-1 and TRBJ2-1; TRBD2 reflects the table's D call only, with no check against the DNA. TRBV21-1 is noted as a pseudogene. The CDR3 runs 18 residues. The CDR3 DNA sequence: TGTGCCAGCAGCAAGGCTTCGAGGGAGGGACCGACCTACAATGAGCAGTTCTTC. Its protein product is CASSKASREGPTYNEQFF.

This clonotype was picked up a small number of times. The chain combines TRBV9 with TRBJ2-2, with D maybe TRBD2 (5 bases). The CDR3 totals 14 residues. Germline CDR1 is SGDLS and CDR2 is YYNGEE. Between the trimmed V and J ends, which lost 2 bases and 1 base, there was a span of 6 bases. CDR3 in amino acids: CASSVSGNTGELFF. The CDR3 DNA follows: TGTGCCAGCAGCGTGAGCGGGAACACCGGGGAGCTGTTTTTT. Full variable domain (missing parts from reference TRBV9 and TRBJ2-2): DSGVTQTPKHLITATGQRVTLRCSPRSGDLSVYWYQQSLDQGLQFLIQYYNGEERAKGNILERFSAQQFPDLHSELNLSSLELGDSALYFCASSVSGNTGELFFGEGSRLTVL.

The chain recombines TRBV28 with TRBJ2-1; 11 nucleotides match TRBD2. With the DNA end fitting TRBJ2-7 better, the J assignment may be wrong. The CDR3 runs 14 residues. The germline V gene encodes CDR1 MDHEN and CDR2 SYDVKM. This CDR3 reads CASVLAGVYNEQYF. For the CDR3, the DNA is TGTGCCAGCGTACTAGCGGGAGTGTACAATGAGCAGTACTTC.

V usage is TRBV28 and J usage is TRBJ1-6, with TRBD1 as a possible D gene (6 bases). The CDR3 is 16 amino acids. From germline, CDR1 is MDHEN and CDR2 SYDVKM. The V end lost 2 bases, the J end lost 10 bases, and 18 bases lay between the germline ends. In DNA form, the CDR3 reads TGTGCCAGCAGTTTAAATTCCGGGACATCTTACTCACCCCTCCACTTT. This gives the protein CASSLNSGTSYSPLHF.

The chain's CDR3 is CAISRRWTGQNYGYTF. CDR3 in DNA: TGTGCCATTTCTCGCCGGTGGACAGGACAAAACTATGGCTACACCTTC. The genes are TRBV10-3 and TRBJ1-2; 7 nucleotides agree with TRBD1. Per germline, CDR1 ENHRY and CDR2 SYGVKD. This CDR3 has 16 residues. Germline trimming cut 9 bases from V and 2 bases from J; bases unmatched to any gene: 15.

The genes are TRBV20-1 and TRBJ1-1; unclear D gene. Trimming shortened V by 3 bases and J by 1 base, and 9 bases separated the two germline ends. The CDR3 is made up of 13 amino acids. The V gene's germline CDR1 is DFQATT and CDR2 SNEGSKA (reference sequence). In DNA, the CDR3 is TGCAGTGCTAGTGGGCTCTCGAACACTGAAGCTTTCTTT. The encoded protein is CSASGLSNTEAFF.

The chain uses TRBV7-9 and TRBJ1-2; D not certain. This CDR3 is 12 amino acids long. Germline CDR1 reads SEHNR; CDR2 reads FQNEAQ (reference sequence). The germline V and J ends were trimmed by 1 base and 5 bases, with 5 bases remaining between them. The CDR3, as DNA: TGTGCCAGCAGCTTAGTGCCTTATGGCTACACCTTC. Translation: CASSLVPYGYTF.

This clonotype showed up just a few times. The chain recombines TRBV15 with TRBJ2-7; no clear D gene. The CDR3 extends over 13 amino acids. Trimming removed 3 bases from V and 3 bases from J, with 9 bases in between. Per the germline V gene, CDR1 is LNHNV and CDR2 is YYDKDF (reference sequence). The CDR3 loop reads CATSSGWSYEQYF. The CDR3 DNA reads TGTGCCACCAGCAGCGGCTGGAGCTACGAGCAGTACTTC.

V and J are TRBV7-2 and TRBJ2-3; weak D call: TRBD2 (6 bases). Between the trimmed V and J ends, which lost 2 bases and 0 bases, there was a span of 12 bases. CDR1 and CDR2 from the germline V gene are SGHTA and FQGNSA. CDR3 length: 16 residues. The CDR3 coding sequence is TGTGCCAGCAGCTTATTTGGCGGGGCTAGCACAGATACGCAGTATTTT. Its translation is CASSLFGGASTDTQYF.

This clonotype has a handful of counts. J is TRBJ2-1 and V is TRBV7-2, with D hard to call. Germline CDR1 and CDR2: SGHTA and FQGNSA. The CDR3 totals 13 residues. V gave up 9 bases and J gave up 0 bases, with 9 bases separating them. CDR3 DNA: TGTGCCAGTCCGCCGGACTCCTACAATGAGCAGTTCTTC. It yields the protein CASPPDSYNEQFF.

This chain joins TRBV29-1 and TRBJ2-7, with TRBD2 identical over 13 bases. Germline CDR1 and CDR2: SQVTM and ANQGSEA. CDR3 length: 14 residues. The ends lost 6 bases at V and 0 bases at J; junction bases unmatched: 2. CDR3 coding DNA: TGCAGCGTACTAGCGGGAGGGAGCTCCTACGAGCAGTACTTC. Amino acids: CSVLAGGSSYEQYF.

In its sample, this clonotype was seen a few times. This chain joins TRBV4-1 and TRBJ2-1; D not certain. Between the trimmed V and J ends, which lost 2 bases and 1 base, there was a span of 12 bases. The CDR3 covers 16 residues. Germline CDR1 and CDR2: MGHRA and YSYEKL. CDR3 in DNA: TGCGCCAGCAGCCAACTGTCCCTGGGATCCTACAATGAGCAGTTCTTC. Its protein is CASSQLSLGSYNEQFF.

V and J are TRBV6-5 and TRBJ2-5; tentatively, D is TRBD2 (5 bases). Germline loops: CDR1 MNHEY, CDR2 SVGAGI. CDR3 length: 14 residues. Trimming shortened V by 6 bases and J by 3 bases, and 14 bases separated the two germline ends. CDR3 sequence: CASRRIAWEETQYF. The CDR3 nucleotides read TGTGCCAGCAGACGAATAGCGTGGGAAGAGACCCAGTACTTC.

V and J are TRBV6-2 or TRBV6-3 and TRBJ2-1; the D gene is possibly TRBD2 (6 bases). Trimming left V 2 bases short and J 9 bases short, with 11 bases between. The CDR3 is 13 residues long. Germline loops: CDR1 MNHEY, CDR2 SVGEGT. The CDR3 loop is CASSYNTGVEQFF. In DNA, the CDR3 is TGTGCCAGCAGTTACAACACGGGAGTTGAGCAGTTCTTC.

V is TRBV9 and J is TRBJ1-2; a weak D match, TRBD1 (6 bases). CDR1 is SGDLS and CDR2 is YYNGEE in the germline V gene. There are 12 residues in the CDR3. V shed 2 bases and J shed 7 bases, with 9 bases lying between them. The CDR3 bases are TGTGCCAGCAGCGTGACAGGAGGTGGCTACACCTTC. It specifies CASSVTGGGYTF.

The J gene is TRBJ2-7, the V gene TRBV7-2; D might be TRBD1 (5 bases). Trimming removed 4 bases at V and 4 bases at J, with 26 bases between. This CDR3 region has 18 residues. The V gene's germline CDR1 is SGHTA and CDR2 FQGNSA. The CDR3 spells CASSSLLQGAKPLYEQYF. For the CDR3, the DNA is TGTGCCAGCAGCTCCCTATTACAAGGGGCGAAGCCCTTATACGAGCAGTACTTC.

This clonotype was observed a few times. The V and J genes are TRBV10-3 and TRBJ2-2, with 7 bases fitting TRBD1. The CDR3 totals 14 residues. Germline loops: CDR1 ENHRY, CDR2 SYGVKD. Trimming at V came to 10 bases and at J to 6 bases, leaving 11 bases not matched to a gene. CDR3 DNA: TGTGCCACTAGGGGCAAGGGGGCCCCCGGGGAGCTGTTTTTT. Protein product: CATRGKGAPGELFF.

The chain couples TRBV7-2 to TRBJ2-3; D not certain. The CDR3 extends over 14 amino acids. V lost 5 bases and J lost 2, with 11 bases in between. In germline, CDR1 is SGHTA, CDR2 FQGNSA. CDR3 protein: CASSQIRYTDTQYF. Written as DNA, the CDR3 is TGTGCCAGCAGCCAAATCCGTTACACAGATACGCAGTATTTT.

This chain links TRBV5-1 with TRBJ2-7; tentatively, D is TRBD1 or TRBD2 (5 bases each). Germline lookup yields CDR1 SGHRS and CDR2 YFSETQ. V was cut by 5 bases and J by 3 bases, with 21 bases left in between. The CDR3 loop spans 16 amino acids. In nucleotides, the CDR3 is TGCGCCAGCAGTGGCGGAGGTGTGCAGGGTATCTACGAGCAGTACTTC. As protein: CASSGGGVQGIYEQYF.

The genes are TRBV14 and TRBJ2-7; no firm D call. Germline CDR1 and CDR2: SGHDN and FVKESK. The CDR3 has 12 amino acids. Deletions cut 1 base from V and 4 bases from J, with 5 bases between. CDR3 protein: CASSQGLYEQYF. The CDR3, as DNA: TGTGCCAGCAGCCAAGGATTGTACGAGCAGTACTTC.

The rearrangement uses TRBV6-5 and TRBJ1-2; D is uncertain. Germline CDR1 is MNHEY and CDR2 is SVGAGI. The ends were cut back, 6 bases at V and 4 bases at J, with 12 bases in the middle. The CDR3 is 13 residues long. CDR3 in DNA: TGTGCCAGCAGGCCACCGCCCCCCTATGGCTACACCTTC. Translated, it gives CASRPPPPYGYTF.